This T cell receptor beta chain was obtained from a study of T cells in Graves' hyperthyroidism and ophthalmopathy. Study at large: Peripheral blood was obtained at initial diagnosis, preceding any treatment.

The TCR beta CDR3 regions underwent amplification using RNA transcripts as the source. In the first-round RT-PCR of the TCR CDR3, the HTBI primer set was used. From the multiplex PCR reads, TCRdb called clonotypes with MiXCR, one entry per CDR3 protein. In the table there are 330,000 or so distinct CDR3 sequences, around a sixth of which are singletons. V was shortened by 5 bases and J by 6 bases, with 13 bases between the two germline ends. This CDR3 has 13 amino acids. Germline CDR1 and CDR2: MDHEN and SYDVKM. Study outcomes and limitations: Blood also held most thyroid clonotypes expanded beyond 0.001.

Patients showing uncontrolled infection, other autoimmune disease, pregnancy or lactation were ineligible. Clinical symptoms, serum thyroxine and TRAb, thyroid ultrasound and orbital computed tomography were used for the diagnoses. There are many counts of this clonotype. The antigen is not known. This clonotype was obtained from a woman aged 40 to 49 with Graves' ophthalmopathy. The chain combines TRBV28 with TRBJ1-1, with D perhaps TRBD1 (6 bases). The source material was blood. DNA of the CDR3: TGTGCCAGCAGTGAGACAGGTTACGCTGAAGCTTTCTTT. Translated: CASSETGYAEAFF.